This TCR beta chain was sequenced during a study of OX40 agonist ivuxolimab in advanced cancers. TCRdb's table, derived via immunoSEQ multiplex PCR, lists solely in-frame clones and lacks some. The repertoire holds roughly 40,000 clones, with 85% to 95% as singletons. Sequencing used CD4+ or CD8+ T cells sorted from blood, obtained in a trial of the OX40 agonist ivuxolimab. The clonotype was recovered from an adult with an advanced solid tumor such as melanoma, head and neck, liver or kidney cancer.

The CDR3 DNA reads TGTGCCAGCAACGAGCGGGAGGTGAATGAGCAGTTCTTC. Its protein product is CASNEREVNEQFF. This sequence joins TRBV6-6 and TRBJ2-1; 9 bases align to TRBD2. Germline V gene lookup returns CDR1 MNHNY and CDR2 SVGAGI (reference sequence). The CDR3 spans 13 residues. Trimming removed 7 bases from V and 7 bases from J; junction bases left unmatched: 5.